Below, 27 T cell receptor beta chains from the same sample are listed, as sequenced in a study of monozygotic twins with inflammatory bowel disease. TCRdb reprocessed the 5' RACE reads and stores each CDR3 protein as one record, lacking DNA. The sample table includes approximately 150,000 distinct CDR3 sequences. Sample: blood. These receptors originate from a human donor with ulcerative colitis or Crohn's disease, or a healthy co-twin of an affected twin (not recorded which).

The V call is TRBV5-5, the J call TRBJ2-7; TCRdb lists TRBD2, though no DNA is available to test this call. CDR1 is SGHKS and CDR2 is YYEKEE in the germline V gene (reference sequence). This CDR3 comprises 18 residues. CDR3: CASSLDGSGRVSSYEQYF.

V is TRBV29-1 and J is TRBJ2-5; no DNA is available, so the TRBD2 call from TCRdb remains unchecked. This CDR3 has 13 residues. Per germline, CDR1 SQVTM and CDR2 ANQGSEA. Here the CDR3 reads CSLWDLQGETQYF. Variable domain in full (rest from reference TRBV29-1 and TRBJ2-5): SAVISQKPSRDICQRGTSLTIQCQVDSQVTMMFWYRQQPGQSLTLIATANQGSEATYESGFVIDKFPISRPNLTFSTLTVSNMSPEDSSIYLCSLWDLQGETQYFGPGTRLLVL.

This chain connects TRBV5-4 to TRBJ1-1; the TCRdb D gene call, TRBD1, has no DNA to confirm it. Germline loops: CDR1 SGHNT, CDR2 YYREEE (reference sequence). This CDR3 is 14 amino acids long. CDR3 sequence reads: CASSRIGGETEAFF.

The V and J genes are TRBV7-6 and TRBJ1-1. The CDR3 consists of 14 residues. The germline V gene encodes CDR1 SGHVS and CDR2 FNYEAQ. The CDR3 spells CANSTLGGLPEAFF.

The rearrangement joins TRBV7-9 to TRBJ2-5; the TRBD1 assignment by TCRdb is unverifiable without DNA. The CDR3 extends over 13 amino acids. CDR1 SEHNR and CDR2 FQNEAQ come from the germline V gene (reference sequence). The CDR3 region is CASTEQGGETQYF.

The J gene is TRBJ1-5, the V gene TRBV20-1; TCRdb proposes TRBD1, but this gene call is untestable without DNA. The CDR3 totals 12 residues. Germline CDR1 is DFQATT and CDR2 is SNEGSKA (reference sequence). CDR3 region: CSANRGDQPQHF.

This chain joins TRBV25-1 and TRBJ2-7; checking the TCRdb D call of TRBD2 is not possible without DNA. Germline loops: CDR1 MGHDK, CDR2 SYGVNS. This CDR3 comprises 12 residues. The CDR3 sequence is CASTGPRIEQYF.

CDR3 protein: CASSYLRATYNYGYTF. The genes are TRBV6-5 and TRBJ1-2; the TRBD1 assignment by TCRdb is unverifiable without DNA. Germline V lookup: CDR1 MNHEY, CDR2 SVGAGI. The CDR3 totals 16 residues.

The rearrangement links TRBV3-1 to TRBJ1-2; with no DNA, the TCRdb D assignment of TRBD1 cannot be verified. CDR1 and CDR2 from the germline V gene are LGHDT and YNNKEL (reference sequence). The CDR3 length is 15 residues. The CDR3 region is CASSQPRQGAKSYTF.

This rearrangement joins TRBV19 to TRBJ1-3. Germline loops: CDR1 LNHDA, CDR2 SQIVND (reference sequence). The CDR3 contains 15 residues. CDR3 amino acids: CASSPGPSGGNTIYF. Together with reference TRBV19 and TRBJ1-3, the CDR3 gives the full variable domain: DGGITQSPKYLFRKEGQNVTLSCEQNLNHDAMYWYRQDPGQGLRLIYYSQIVNDFQKGDIAEGYSVSREKKESFPLTVTSAQKNPTAFYLCASSPGPSGGNTIYFGEGSWLTVV.

V gene TRBV20-1 combines with J gene TRBJ2-7; the TCRdb D gene call, TRBD2, has no DNA to confirm it. This CDR3 is built from 16 residues. Germline assignment: CDR1 DFQATT and CDR2 SNEGSKA (reference sequence). CDR3: CSAFSIAGGLSNEQYF.

The gene calls are TRBV5-5 and TRBJ2-5; TCRdb proposes TRBD1, but this gene call is untestable without DNA. There are 17 residues in the CDR3. Germline-derived CDR1 and CDR2 are SGHKS and YYEKEE (reference sequence). The CDR3 sequence: CASSHKWNRGHGETQYF.

The CDR3: CASSLALEGEGYEQYF. This sequence joins TRBV7-2 and TRBJ2-7; the D gene TCRdb calls, TRBD2, cannot be checked with no DNA. Germline loops: CDR1 SGHTA, CDR2 FQGNSA. The length of the CDR3 is 16 residues.

The gene calls are TRBV5-1 and TRBJ2-2. Germline values: CDR1 SGHRS, CDR2 YFSETQ. The CDR3 length is 15 residues. The CDR3 is CASSLVTPPVGELFF.

The chain recombines TRBV28 with TRBJ1-2; TCRdb calls TRBD1, which cannot be checked without DNA. The CDR3 extends over 13 amino acids. Germline V gives CDR1 MDHEN, CDR2 SYDVKM. The chain's CDR3 is CASSSDSLFGYTF.

The chain joins TRBV10-2 to TRBJ2-7; TCRdb calls TRBD1, which cannot be checked without DNA. The CDR3 contains 15 residues. The germline gives CDR1 WSHSY, CDR2 SAAADI. CDR3 sequence reads: CASSDPLQGSYEQYF.

The chain combines TRBV20-1 with TRBJ1-5; TCRdb selects TRBD1, and the lack of DNA leaves this call unchecked. The germline gives CDR1 DFQATT, CDR2 SNEGSKA (reference sequence). CDR3 length: 13 amino acids. The CDR3 spells CSARDRVFQPQHF.

This sequence joins TRBV2 and TRBJ2-7; TCRdb's assignment of TRBD1 cannot be checked, as there is no DNA. Germline-derived CDR1 and CDR2 are SNHLY and FYNNEI. The CDR3 is 12 residues long. This chain's CDR3 is CAGASSGYEQYF.

The chain links TRBV5-6 to TRBJ1-2. The CDR3 runs to 13 residues. Germline lookup yields CDR1 SGHDT and CDR2 YYEEEE. CDR3 in amino acids: CASSLAELYGYTF.

The chain carries TRBV14 and TRBJ2-6. This CDR3 region has 14 residues. The germline V gene encodes CDR1 SGHDN and CDR2 FVKESK. The CDR3 loop is CASSLRSGANVLTF.

The chain employs TRBV5-1 and TRBJ2-1; TCRdb reports TRBD2, a call that lacks DNA to check it against. The CDR3 is 14 residues long. Germline V gives CDR1 SGHRS, CDR2 YFSETQ. This CDR3 reads CASSSGSGAYEQFF.

V and J are TRBV5-4 and TRBJ2-3; without DNA, the TCRdb call of TRBD1 cannot be checked. This CDR3 is 15 amino acids long. Looked up from germline, CDR1 is SGHNT and CDR2 is YYREEE (reference sequence). The CDR3 sequence: CASSLRQRLGDTQYF.

V gene TRBV5-1 combines with J gene TRBJ2-5; TCRdb selects TRBD1, and the lack of DNA leaves this call unchecked. Germline assignment: CDR1 SGHRS and CDR2 YFSETQ. This CDR3 has 14 residues. Here the CDR3 reads CASSPDSLAETQYF.

The CDR3 is CASTSDPVTFGLEAFF. The J gene is TRBJ1-1, the V gene TRBV6-1. Germline values: CDR1 MNHNS, CDR2 SASEGT. The CDR3 totals 16 residues.

The chain links TRBV7-3 to TRBJ2-3; no DNA is available, so the TRBD2 call from TCRdb remains unchecked. Germline V gene sequence: CDR1 SGHTA, CDR2 FQGTGA. The CDR3 covers 16 residues. CDR3 sequence: CASSPGTSGPTDTQYF. Complete variable domain (other parts from reference TRBV7-3 and TRBJ2-3): GAGVSQTPSNKVTEKGKYVELRCDPISGHTALYWYRQSLGQGPEFLIYFQGTGAADDSGLPNDRFFAVRPEGSVSTLKIQRTERGDSAVYLCASSPGTSGPTDTQYFGPGTRLTVL.

This chain connects TRBV25-1 to TRBJ1-2; TCRdb designates TRBD1, a call that cannot be tested without DNA. In germline, CDR1 is MGHDK, CDR2 SYGVNS. The CDR3 is made up of 14 amino acids. The CDR3 reads CASSEHFQGYGYTF.

The rearrangement uses TRBV10-2 and TRBJ1-6; TCRdb calls TRBD1, which cannot be checked without DNA. The germline gives CDR1 WSHSY, CDR2 SAAADI. The CDR3 has 13 residues. The CDR3 spells CASSEGGNSPLHF.